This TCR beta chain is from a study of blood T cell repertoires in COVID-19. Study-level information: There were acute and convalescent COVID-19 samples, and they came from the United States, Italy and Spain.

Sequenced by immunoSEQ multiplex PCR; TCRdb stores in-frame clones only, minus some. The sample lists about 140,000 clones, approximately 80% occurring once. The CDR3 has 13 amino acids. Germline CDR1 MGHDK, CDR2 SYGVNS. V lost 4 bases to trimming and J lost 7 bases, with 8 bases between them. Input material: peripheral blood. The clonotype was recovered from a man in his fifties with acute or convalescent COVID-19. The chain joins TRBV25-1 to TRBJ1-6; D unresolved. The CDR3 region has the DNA TGTGCCAGCAGTGGCAGATCCAATTCACCCCTCCACTTT. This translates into CASSGRSNSPLHF. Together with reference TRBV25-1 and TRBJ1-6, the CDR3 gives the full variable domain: EADIYQTPRYLVIGTGKKITLECSQTMGHDKMYWYQQDPGMELHLIHYSYGVNSTEKGDLSSESTVSRIRTEHFPLTLESARPSHTSQYLCASSGRSNSPLHFGNGTRLTVT.